The rows below give T cell receptor beta chains drawn from one sample of a study of cytomegalovirus exposure and HLA in healthy donors. Libraries were prepared by immunoSEQ multiplex PCR; TCRdb keeps only in-frame clonotypes and omits some of them. This table holds 95,000 to 150,000 clones, around 80% found once. Sample: PBMCs. The receptors shown here come from a man aged 25 to 45 in good health and CMV-seronegative. The CDR3 runs from the conserved cysteine through the conserved F or W. The order of the fields is V gene, J gene, clone size, D gene, CDR3 protein, CDR3 DNA. A D gene is named only where the DNA matches it firmly. The size of a clone is reported for some rows only, either as once, few or many, or as a class for expanded clones.

TRBV6-1,TRBJ2-1,NA,TRBD2,CASTRAGGLYNEQFF,TGTGCCAGCACTAGGGCGGGGGGGCTCTACAATGAGCAGTTCTTC
TRBV5-6,TRBJ2-4,NA,NA,CASSLVAAKNIQYF,TGTGCCAGCAGCTTGGTGGCAGCCAAAAACATTCAGTACTTC
TRBV4-3,TRBJ2-2,NA,NA,CASSRARGGITNTGELFF,TGCGCCAGCAGCCGGGCCAGGGGTGGGATAACGAACACCGGGGAGCTGTTTTTT
TRBV5-1,TRBJ2-7,NA,NA,CASSLALGPEQYF,TGCGCCAGCAGCTTGGCCCTGGGGCCCGAGCAGTACTTC
TRBV5-8,TRBJ2-3,once,NA,CASSHQRAGPPDTQYF,TGTGCCAGCAGCCACCAAAGGGCGGGGCCCCCAGATACGCAGTATTTT
TRBV6-5,TRBJ1-1,NA,TRBD1,CASSYGTGGTEAFF,TGTGCCAGCAGTTACGGGACAGGGGGAACTGAAGCTTTCTTT
TRBV11-2,TRBJ2-7,NA,TRBD1,CASSLLRQGSEQYF,TGTGCCAGCAGCTTACTTCGACAGGGATCCGAGCAGTACTTC
TRBV7-6,TRBJ1-5,few,TRBD1,CASSSSRGQPQHF,TGTGCCAGCAGCAGCTCCAGGGGGCAGCCCCAGCATTTT
TRBV6-1,TRBJ2-7,NA,TRBD2,CASHSEVAGAYEQYF,TGTGCCAGCCACTCGGAGGTAGCGGGGGCCTACGAGCAGTACTTC
TRBV14,TRBJ2-7,NA,NA,CASSQELGSGEQYF,TGTGCCAGCAGCCAAGAGTTAGGATCCGGGGAGCAGTACTTC
TRBV28,TRBJ1-1,NA,NA,CASSLEYRWGLKDTEAFF,TGTGCCAGCAGTTTAGAATACAGGTGGGGATTAAAGGACACTGAAGCTTTCTTT
TRBV28,TRBJ1-2,NA,NA,CASSLKSYGYTF,TGTGCCAGCAGTTTAAAGAGCTATGGCTACACCTTC
TRBV5-1,TRBJ1-4,NA,TRBD1,CASSSGTGYEEKLFF,TGCGCCAGCAGCTCCGGGACAGGTTACGAGGAAAAACTGTTTTTT
TRBV6-5,TRBJ2-7,NA,NA,CASSEEGMIYEQYF,TGTGCCAGCAGTGAGGAGGGGATGATTTACGAGCAGTACTTC
TRBV25-1,TRBJ1-5,NA,TRBD1,CASSEGTGGSNQPQHF,TGTGCCAGCAGTGAGGGGACAGGGGGGAGCAATCAGCCCCAGCATTTT
TRBV12-5,TRBJ1-4,NA,TRBD1,CASGPTGGLEKLFF,TGTGCTAGTGGCCCGACAGGGGGCCTTGAAAAACTGTTTTTT
TRBV28,TRBJ2-2,NA,NA,CASRGTWGNGELFF,TGTGCCAGCAGGGGGACTTGGGGCAACGGGGAGCTGTTTTTT
TRBV10-1,TRBJ2-1,NA,TRBD1,CASSESGQGGEQFF,TGCGCCAGCAGTGAGTCGGGACAGGGGGGTGAGCAGTTCTTC
TRBV10-3,TRBJ1-2,once,TRBD1,CAISGVPGQGSGSYGYTF,TGTGCCATCAGTGGAGTCCCGGGACAGGGTTCGGGGTCCTATGGCTACACCTTC
TRBV10-3,TRBJ2-2,NA,TRBD1,CAIRGSDREPGELFF,TGTGCCATCAGGGGCTCGGACAGGGAGCCCGGGGAGCTGTTTTTT
TRBV19,TRBJ1-2,NA,NA,CASSGQVLGYTF,TGTGCCAGTAGTGGGCAGGTCTTGGGCTACACCTTC
TRBV7-2,TRBJ1-5,NA,NA,CASSSTRDNHQHF,TGTGCCAGCAGCTCAACTAGGGACAACCACCAGCATTTT
TRBV6-5,TRBJ1-4,NA,NA,CASSRTGSEEKLFF,TGTGCCAGCAGTCGAACAGGGTCGGAAGAAAAACTGTTTTTT
TRBV11-2,TRBJ2-7,NA,TRBD2,CASSTSGAVYEQYF,TGTGCCAGCAGTACAAGCGGGGCCGTCTACGAGCAGTACTTC
TRBV5-8,TRBJ2-5,NA,TRBD1,CASSPGQGDGETQYF,TGTGCCAGCAGCCCTGGACAGGGGGATGGGGAGACCCAGTACTTC
TRBV2,TRBJ2-7,NA,TRBD2,CASSEGSSGQVYEQYF,TGTGCCAGCAGTGAGGGCTCTAGCGGGCAAGTCTACGAGCAGTACTTC
TRBV9,TRBJ2-3,NA,TRBD1,CASSVVGQGNSDTQYF,TGTGCCAGCAGCGTAGTAGGACAGGGGAACTCAGATACGCAGTATTTT
TRBV5-1,TRBJ1-6,NA,TRBD1,CASSVVTGDNSPLHF,TGCGCCAGCAGCGTCGTGACAGGGGATAATTCACCCCTCCACTTT
TRBV2,TRBJ2-4,few,TRBD1,CASSGTQGVNIQYF,TGTGCCAGCAGTGGTACTCAGGGGGTGAACATTCAGTACTTC
TRBV28,TRBJ2-7,NA,NA,CASSLFPTGTSYEQYF,TGTGCCAGCAGTTTATTCCCGACAGGGACTTCCTACGAGCAGTACTTC
TRBV9,TRBJ2-1,NA,NA,CASSVAATNEQFF,TGTGCCAGCAGCGTAGCAGCGACTAATGAGCAGTTCTTC
TRBV2,TRBJ2-5,NA,NA,CASSDSRSETQYF,TGTGCCAGCAGTGACTCCCGGTCAGAGACCCAGTACTTC
TRBV2,TRBJ1-3,NA,TRBD1,CASSGGGQGFGNTIYF,TGTGCCAGCAGTGGAGGAGGACAGGGGTTTGGAAACACCATATATTTT
TRBV19,TRBJ2-1,NA,TRBD1,CASSHFLQGVEQFF,TGTGCCAGTAGCCACTTTCTACAGGGGGTTGAGCAGTTCTTC
TRBV6-5,TRBJ2-7,NA,NA,CASTSRQGRIYEQYF,TGTGCCAGCACCTCGCGGCAGGGGCGAATCTACGAGCAGTACTTC
TRBV19,TRBJ1-5,NA,NA,CASSIVRVRRQPQHF,TGTGCCAGTAGTATTGTCAGGGTGCGACGACAGCCCCAGCATTTT
TRBV5-1,TRBJ1-2,few,TRBD1,CASILQGANYGYTF,TGCGCCAGCATCCTACAGGGGGCTAACTATGGCTACACCTTC
TRBV28,TRBJ2-7,NA,TRBD2,CASSSAGLGPYEQYF,TGTGCCAGCAGTTCAGCGGGACTAGGTCCCTACGAGCAGTACTTC
TRBV1,TRBJ2-7,few,NA,CTSSQEGQGNEQYF,TGCACCAGCAGCCAAGAGGGACAGGGAAACGAGCAGTACTTC
TRBV6-5,TRBJ1-2,NA,TRBD1,CASSRSTGVSYTF,TGTGCCAGCAGTCGTTCGACAGGGGTGAGCTACACCTTC
TRBV6-1,TRBJ2-3,NA,NA,CASSEGWGQRTDTQYF,TGTGCCAGCAGTGAAGGGTGGGGACAACGCACAGATACGCAGTATTTT
TRBV6-1,TRBJ2-3,NA,TRBD2,CASSAPATLAGGTDTQYF,TGTGCCAGCAGTGCCCCCGCAACGCTAGCGGGGGGAACAGATACGCAGTATTTT
TRBV7-2,TRBJ1-4,NA,NA,CASSPRGVRGTSNEKLFF,TGTGCCAGCAGCCCCCGCGGGGTTCGCGGAACTTCTAATGAAAAACTGTTTTTT
TRBV6-6,TRBJ1-6,NA,TRBD1,CASSYRIRDSNSPLHF,TGTGCCAGCAGTTACCGTATCCGGGACAGTAATTCACCCCTCCACTTT
TRBV4-1,TRBJ2-6,few,NA,CASSDNAGTGANVLTF,TGTGCCAGCAGCGACAATGCAGGTACTGGGGCCAACGTCCTGACTTTC
TRBV7-9,TRBJ1-1,once,TRBD1,CASTRTGGTEAFF,TGTGCCAGCACGCGGACAGGGGGAACTGAAGCTTTCTTT
TRBV27,TRBJ2-6,once,NA,CASSNRVTGANGLTF,TGTGCCAGCAGTAACAGGGTTACTGGGGCCAACGGCCTGACTTTC
TRBV7-9,TRBJ1-2,few,TRBD1,CASSHPLDRAGGYTF,TGTGCCAGCAGCCACCCCTTAGACAGGGCGGGAGGCTACACCTTC
TRBV6-1,TRBJ2-7,NA,NA,CASSEALGGQQGFEQYF,TGTGCCAGCAGTGAAGCGTTGGGGGGCCAACAGGGGTTCGAGCAGTACTTC
TRBV28,TRBJ1-4,NA,NA,CASRPTDPTNEKLFF,TGTGCCAGCAGGCCGACTGACCCAACTAATGAAAAACTGTTTTTT
TRBV5-1,TRBJ2-3,NA,TRBD1,CASSRGGSTDTQYF,TGCGCCAGCAGTCGAGGGGGCAGCACAGATACGCAGTATTTT